This TCR beta chain was captured by sequencing in a study of T cells in Graves' hyperthyroidism and ophthalmopathy. Template material for amplifying TCR beta CDR3 regions consisted of RNA transcripts. When the TCR CDR3 underwent first-round RT-PCR, the HTBI primer set was used. TCRdb called the multiplex PCR reads again in MiXCR, with one record for every CDR3 protein. The table shows 500,000 to 800,000 distinct CDR3 sequences, with 45% occurring only once. Trimming shortened V by 1 base and J by 3 bases, and 4 bases separated the two germline ends. The CDR3 is 13 amino acids. Germline assignment: CDR1 SGHTA and CDR2 FQGTGA.

The TCR was taken from an adult man with Graves' disease, either hyperthyroidism or ophthalmopathy (not recorded which). The sequencing input was peripheral blood or thyroid tissue (not recorded which). This sequence joins TRBV7-3 and TRBJ2-1; D call uncertain. CDR3 residues: CASSLNSYNEQFF. The CDR3 DNA reads as TGTGCCAGCAGCTTAAACAGCTACAATGAGCAGTTCTTC.